This T cell receptor (beta chain) was found in a study of cytomegalovirus exposure and HLA in healthy donors. The PCR contained 60 Vbeta and 13 Jbeta primers. The assay was immunoSEQ multiplex PCR, and TCRdb's table has in-frame clones only and misses some. The sample holds about 170,000 clones, about 65% seen once. The CDR3 is made up of 14 amino acids. Germline CDR1 is MNHNS and CDR2 is SASEGT. V dropped 3 bases and J dropped 0 bases, with 7 bases sitting between them. The TCR sequence derives from a girl aged 5 to 17 in good health and CMV-seronegative. Sequenced input: PBMCs. The chain couples TRBV6-1 to TRBJ2-3; possibly TRBD2 for D (5 bases). CDR3 DNA: TGTGCCAGCAGTGAGCGGGTTAGCACAGATACGCAGTATTTT. It encodes CASSERVSTDTQYF.